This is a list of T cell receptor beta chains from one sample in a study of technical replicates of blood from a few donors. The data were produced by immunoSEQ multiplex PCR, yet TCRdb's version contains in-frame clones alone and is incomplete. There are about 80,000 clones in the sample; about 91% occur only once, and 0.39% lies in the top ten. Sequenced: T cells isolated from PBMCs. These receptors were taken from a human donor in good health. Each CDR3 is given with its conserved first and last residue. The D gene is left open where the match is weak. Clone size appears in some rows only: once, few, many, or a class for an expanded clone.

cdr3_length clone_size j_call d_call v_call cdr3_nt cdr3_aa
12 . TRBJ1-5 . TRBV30 TGTGCCTGGAGTGCCGGGAGGCAGCCCCAGCATTTT CAWSAGRQPQHF
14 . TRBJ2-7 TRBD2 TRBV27 TGTGCCAGCAGCCCAGTGCTAGCGGCCTACGAGCAGTACTTC CASSPVLAAYEQYF
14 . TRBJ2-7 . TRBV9 TGTGCCAGCAGCGTAGGGAGCGGGCTTTACGAGCAGTACTTC CASSVGSGLYEQYF
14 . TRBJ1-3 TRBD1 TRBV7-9 TGTGCCAGCCGGTTAGACAGGGAGGGAAACACCATATATTTT CASRLDREGNTIYF
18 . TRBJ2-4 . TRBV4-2 TGTGCCAGCAGCTCTAACCAGCCCAGACAGGTGGCGGGAAACATTCAGTACTTC CASSSNQPRQVAGNIQYF
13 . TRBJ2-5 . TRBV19 TGTGCCAGTAGTATAGGGCCCCCGTGGACCCAGTACTTC CASSIGPPWTQYF
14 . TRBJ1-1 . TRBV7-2 TGTGCCAGCAGCTTAGCGGCAGGGAACACTGAAGCTTTCTTT CASSLAAGNTEAFF
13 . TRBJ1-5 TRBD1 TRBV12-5 TGTGCTAGTGGTGACAGGGGAAGGCAGCCCCAGCATTTT CASGDRGRQPQHF
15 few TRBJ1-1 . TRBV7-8 TGTGCCAGCAGCCCCCGCCTTTTTCGGGGCACTGAAGCTTTCTTT CASSPRLFRGTEAFF
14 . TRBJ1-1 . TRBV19 TGTGCCAGTAGTATAAGCGGGGCCAGAGCGGAAGCTTTCTTT CASSISGARAEAFF
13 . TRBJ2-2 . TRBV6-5 TGTGCCAGCACTTTGGAGGGCCCCGGGGAGCTGTTTTTT CASTLEGPGELFF
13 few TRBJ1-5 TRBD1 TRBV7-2 TGTGCCAGCAGCACCGCCCGGGACAGGTCCCAGCATTTT CASSTARDRSQHF
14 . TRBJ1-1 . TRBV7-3 TGTGCCAGCAGCCCATCCCTTTTATCCGAAGAGGCTTTCTTT CASSPSLLSEEAFF
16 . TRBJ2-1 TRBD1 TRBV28 TGTGCCACCCGATTGGTTCCGGGACAGCTAGGCGGTGAGCAGTTCTTC CATRLVPGQLGGEQFF
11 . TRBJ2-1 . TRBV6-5 TGTGCCAGCAGTTACGGAGGTGAGCAGTTCTTC CASSYGGEQFF
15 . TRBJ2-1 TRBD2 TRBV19 TGTGCCAGTAGTATAGGACTAGCGGAATACAATGAGCAGTTCTTC CASSIGLAEYNEQFF
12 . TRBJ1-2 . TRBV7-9 TGTGCCAGCAGCTTAAAGGACACCCTTTCCCCCTTC CASSLKDTLSPF
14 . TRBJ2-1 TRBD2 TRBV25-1 TGTGCCAGCAGTGCCGGGGGGGCCTACAATGAGCAGTTCTTC CASSAGGAYNEQFF
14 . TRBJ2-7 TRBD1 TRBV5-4 TGTGCCAGCAGCGACAGGGGGCCGAGGAACGAGCAGTACTTC CASSDRGPRNEQYF
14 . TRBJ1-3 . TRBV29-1 TGCAGCGGGGGGGACCGATACTCTGGAAACACCATATATTTT CSGGDRYSGNTIYF
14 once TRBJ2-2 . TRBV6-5 TGTGCCAGCAGTTATTCAAGACTATCCGGGGAGCTGTTTTTT CASSYSRLSGELFF
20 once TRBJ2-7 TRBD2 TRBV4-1 TGCGCCAGCAGCCAAGCCTTTTTCGGGGGGGCTAGCGGGAGGTTTTACGAGCAGTACTTC CASSQAFFGGASGRFYEQYF
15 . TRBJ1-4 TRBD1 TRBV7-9 TGTGCCAGCGGCCCCGGGACAGGGTTAGGGGAAAAACTGTTTTTT CASGPGTGLGEKLFF
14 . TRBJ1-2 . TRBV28 TGTGCCAGCAGTCTCGCAAGGGGGAGCTATGGCTACACCTTC CASSLARGSYGYTF
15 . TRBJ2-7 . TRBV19 TGTGCCAGTAGTATAGTAGGATTTGGAGGTCTCGAGCAGTACTTC CASSIVGFGGLEQYF
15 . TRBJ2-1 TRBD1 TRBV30 TGTGCCTGGAAATGGGGACAGGGTTCCTACAATGAGCAGTTCTTC CAWKWGQGSYNEQFF
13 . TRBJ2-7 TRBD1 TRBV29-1 TGCAGCGTTGATTATTCATACAGGGGCGAGCAGTACTTC CSVDYSYRGEQYF
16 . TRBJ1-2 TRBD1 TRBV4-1 TGCGCCAGCAGCCAACTTCCTACCGGGACAGCCTATGGCTACACCTTC CASSQLPTGTAYGYTF
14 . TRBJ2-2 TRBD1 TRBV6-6 TGTGCCAGCAGCCGTGACAGGGTCACCGGGGAGCTGTTTTTT CASSRDRVTGELFF
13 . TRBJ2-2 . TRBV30 TGTGCCTGGATCTCCAGAAACACCGGGGAGCTGTTTTTT CAWISRNTGELFF
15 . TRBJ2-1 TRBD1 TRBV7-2 TGTGCCAGCAGCTTAGAGGGACAGGGGTACAATGAGCAGTTCTTC CASSLEGQGYNEQFF
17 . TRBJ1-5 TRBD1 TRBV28 TGTGCCAGCAGTTCCCCTCGGACAGGGCGACTCAATCAGCCCCAGCATTTT CASSSPRTGRLNQPQHF
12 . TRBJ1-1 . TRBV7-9 TGTGCCAGCAGCTTCGCGGACACTGAAGCTTTCTTT CASSFADTEAFF
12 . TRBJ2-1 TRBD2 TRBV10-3 TGTGCCTCTAATGGGGGGGGGAATGAGCAGTTCTTC CASNGGGNEQFF
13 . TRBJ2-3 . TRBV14 TGTGCCAGCAGCCTTTCCCTCACAGATACGCAGTATTTT CASSLSLTDTQYF
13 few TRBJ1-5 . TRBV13 TGTGCCAGCAGCTTAACAGGGTATCAGCCCCAGCATTTT CASSLTGYQPQHF
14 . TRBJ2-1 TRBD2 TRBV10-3 TGTGCCATCAGTGGACTAGCGGATTACAATGAGCAGTTCTTC CAISGLADYNEQFF
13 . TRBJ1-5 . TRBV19 TGTGCCAGCCGGGACATACTATCAGCCCCCCAGCATTTT CASRDILSAPQHF
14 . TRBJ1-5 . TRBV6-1 TGTGCCAGCAGTGAATGGGAGAGCAATCAGCCCCAGCATTTT CASSEWESNQPQHF
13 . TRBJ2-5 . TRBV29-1 TGCAGCGTCCTTGGCAGGGGTGAGGAGACCCAGTACTTC CSVLGRGEETQYF
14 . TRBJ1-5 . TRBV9 TGTGCCAGCAGCGTTGGACAGATCAATCAGCCCCAGCATTTT CASSVGQINQPQHF
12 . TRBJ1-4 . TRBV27 TGTGCCAGCACGTCGAGTTTTGAAAAACTGTTTTTT CASTSSFEKLFF
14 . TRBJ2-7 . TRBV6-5 TGTGCCAGCAGAGGAGGACAGTTACCTCGGGAGCAGTACTTC CASRGGQLPREQYF
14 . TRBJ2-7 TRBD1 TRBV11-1 TGTGCCAACCAAGGACAGGGAGTATCCTACGAGCAGTACTTC CANQGQGVSYEQYF
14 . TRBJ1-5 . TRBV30 TGTGCCTGGAGTACAGGGATATGGGATCAGCCCCAGCATTTT CAWSTGIWDQPQHF
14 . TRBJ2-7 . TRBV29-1 TGCAGCGTTGTGTGGGCATACGGCTCCTACGAGCAGTACTTC CSVVWAYGSYEQYF
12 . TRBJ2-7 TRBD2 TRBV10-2 TGCGCCAGCTGGACTAGTTCCTACGAGCAGTACTTC CASWTSSYEQYF
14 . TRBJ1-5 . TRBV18 TGTGCCAGCTCACCAGGTGGCGGCGATCAGCCCCAGCATTTT CASSPGGGDQPQHF
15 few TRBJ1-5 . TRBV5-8 TGTGCCAGCACCCAATTCCGGGGGGCAAATCAGCCCCAGCATTTT CASTQFRGANQPQHF
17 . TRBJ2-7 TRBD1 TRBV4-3 TGCGCCAGCAGCCAAGACAGTAACCCCGGGACAGGCTACGAGCAGTACTTC CASSQDSNPGTGYEQYF
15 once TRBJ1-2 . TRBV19 TGTGCCAGTAGTAGAACAGGGACGTCGGCTTATGGCTACACCTTC CASSRTGTSAYGYTF
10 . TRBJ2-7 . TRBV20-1 TGCAGTGCGTACAGGGACGAGCAGTACTTC CSAYRDEQYF